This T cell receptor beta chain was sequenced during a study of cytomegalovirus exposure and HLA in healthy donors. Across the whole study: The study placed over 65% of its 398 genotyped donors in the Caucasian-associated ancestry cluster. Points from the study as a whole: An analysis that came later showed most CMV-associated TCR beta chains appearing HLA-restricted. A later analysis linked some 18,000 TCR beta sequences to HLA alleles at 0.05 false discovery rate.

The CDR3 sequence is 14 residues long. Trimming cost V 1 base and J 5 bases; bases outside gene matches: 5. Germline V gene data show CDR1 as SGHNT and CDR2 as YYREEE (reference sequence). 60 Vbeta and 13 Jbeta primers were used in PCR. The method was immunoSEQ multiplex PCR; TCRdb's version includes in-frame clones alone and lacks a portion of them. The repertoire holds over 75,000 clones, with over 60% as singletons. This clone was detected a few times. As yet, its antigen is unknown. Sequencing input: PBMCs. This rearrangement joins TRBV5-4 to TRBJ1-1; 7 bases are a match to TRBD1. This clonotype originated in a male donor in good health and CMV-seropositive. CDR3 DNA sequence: TGTGCCAGCAGCTTGTACAGGGGCGGAACTGAAGCTTTCTTT. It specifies CASSLYRGGTEAFF.